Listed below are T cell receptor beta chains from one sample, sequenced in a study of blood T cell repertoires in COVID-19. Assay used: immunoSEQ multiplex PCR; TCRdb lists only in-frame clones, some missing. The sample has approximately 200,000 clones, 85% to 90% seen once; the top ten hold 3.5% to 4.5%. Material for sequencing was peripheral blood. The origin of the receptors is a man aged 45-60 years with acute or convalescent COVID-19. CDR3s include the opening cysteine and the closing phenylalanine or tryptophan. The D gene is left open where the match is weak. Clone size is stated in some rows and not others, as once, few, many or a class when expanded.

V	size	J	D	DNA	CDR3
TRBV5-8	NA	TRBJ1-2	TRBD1	TGTGCCAGCAGCTTGGGCGGGGACAGGGGTATCTATGGCTACACCTTC	CASSLGGDRGIYGYTF
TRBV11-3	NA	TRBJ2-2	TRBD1	TGTGCCAGCAGCCTAGCCGCAGGGGGATACGGGGAGCTGTTTTTT	CASSLAAGGYGELFF
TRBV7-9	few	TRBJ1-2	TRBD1	TGTGCCAGCAGTCGTTCCGACAGGGTAGGGAATGGCTACACCTTC	CASSRSDRVGNGYTF
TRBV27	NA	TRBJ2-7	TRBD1	TGTGCCAGCAGTCGGACAGGGGCCTACGAGCAGTACTTC	CASSRTGAYEQYF
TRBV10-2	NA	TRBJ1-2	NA	TGCGCCAGCAGTGAGTCGTCGAGGGGGAATGGCTACACCTTC	CASSESSRGNGYTF
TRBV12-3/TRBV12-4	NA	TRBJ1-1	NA	TGTGCCAGCAGAGAGAGGCGGGGTACTGAAGCTTTCTTT	CASRERRGTEAFF
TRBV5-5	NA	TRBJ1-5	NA	TGTGCCAGCAGCCCGCTTCCCAGGGATTATAGCAATCAGCCCCAGCATTTT	CASSPLPRDYSNQPQHF
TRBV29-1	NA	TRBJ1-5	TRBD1	TGCAGCGTTGGGGACAGGGCTGGGCAGCCCCAGCATTTT	CSVGDRAGQPQHF
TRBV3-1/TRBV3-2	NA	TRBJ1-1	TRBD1	TGTGCCAGCAGCCAAGGACAGGGGAACACTGAAGCTTTCTTT	CASSQGQGNTEAFF
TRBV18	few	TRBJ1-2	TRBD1	TGTGCCAGCTCACGACAGGGGAGTGGCTACACCTTC	CASSRQGSGYTF
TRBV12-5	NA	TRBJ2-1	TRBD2	TGTGCTAGTGGTTCTAGCGGGGGGAGGAATGAGCAGTTCTTC	CASGSSGGRNEQFF
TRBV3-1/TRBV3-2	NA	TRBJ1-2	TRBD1	TGTGCCAGCAGCCTGACAGGGGCAAAGGGGAACTATGGCTACACCTTC	CASSLTGAKGNYGYTF
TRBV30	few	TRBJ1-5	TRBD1	TGTGCCTGGGCTACAGGGGGCTATCAGCCCCAGCATTTT	CAWATGGYQPQHF
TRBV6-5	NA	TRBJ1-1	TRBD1	TGTGCCAGCAGCGACAGGGGGAACACTGAAGCTTTCTTT	CASSDRGNTEAFF
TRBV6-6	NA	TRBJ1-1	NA	TGTGCCAGCAGTGATCCACAGTCGAACACTGAAGCTTTCTTT	CASSDPQSNTEAFF
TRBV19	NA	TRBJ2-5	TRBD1	TGTGCCAGTAGTAGGGACAGGCAAGGAGAGACCCAGTACTTC	CASSRDRQGETQYF
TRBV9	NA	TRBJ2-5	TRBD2	TGTGCCAGCAGCGTGGGACTAGCGGGGTTCCAAGAGACCCAGTACTTC	CASSVGLAGFQETQYF
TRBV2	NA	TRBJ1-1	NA	TGTGCCAGCAGAGAGATCATGAACACTGAAGCTTTCTTT	CASREIMNTEAFF
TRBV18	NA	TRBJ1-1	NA	TGTGCCAGCTCAGACCAGGAGGAAGGCACTGAAGCTTTCTTT	CASSDQEEGTEAFF
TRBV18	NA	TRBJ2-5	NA	TGTGCCAGCTCACCACGACAGAACCTCCAAGAGACCCAGTACTTC	CASSPRQNLQETQYF
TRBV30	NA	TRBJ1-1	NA	TGTGCCTGGCAGGACAATGTGAACACTGAAGCTTTCTTT	CAWQDNVNTEAFF
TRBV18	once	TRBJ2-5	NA	TGTGCCAGCTCACTCCTGGACAGCCAAGAGACCCAGTACTTC	CASSLLDSQETQYF